Detailed here is one T cell receptor (beta chain). This clone was picked up a small number of times. Its specific antigen is unknown. Base-call qualities are not available, and no considerably larger clone is one nucleotide away. The entire isolated RNA was reverse transcribed using the High Capacity cDNA Reverse Transcription Kit, and thus expressed TCRB transcripts were sequenced. Deep immunoSEQ sequencing was performed on naive, central memory and regulatory T cell samples, with an average of about 3.6 million total reads per sample. Sorted cells were lysed in RLT buffer and RNA was extracted with DNase-treated RNeasy Micro or Mini kits, depending on cell number. To prevent cross-contamination, every cell subset was processed on its own, while patient and healthy donor samples were processed together. TCRB sequences were amplified from cDNA with the immunoSEQ multiplex PCR, producing 87-bp fragments spanning the CDR3 region. Sequencing of the amplicons was done on the Illumina HiSeq platform. The authors' analysis ran thus. Synthetic template baselines were used to correct PCR bias computationally, reads within Hamming distance 2 were collapsed together, and singletons that could not be merged were discarded. Reads were aligned to IMGT to assign V, D and J genes, CDR3 length, and insertions or deletions at six rearrangement sites. Within each subset, clonotype counts were normalized to sorted cell number, after which true diversity and Gini coefficients were computed with the tcR R package. The overlap coefficient, calculated on TCRB nucleotide sequences, was used to quantify repertoire sharing. Out-of-frame TCRB sequences from naive cells were analyzed as a proxy for the pre-selection repertoire. In its TCRdb copy, this immuneACCESS table keeps in-frame sequences only and misses some clones. Where compared with another copy, unresolved V genes explain less than half of these, and the others have no known cause. The DNA gave D and trimming, while V, J and clone size come from that table. The sample table lists hundreds of thousands of clones, roughly an eighth of them with a count of one. The ten biggest clones cover roughly 0.022% of the sample.

The sample comes from a study of beta chain features in type 1 diabetes (dated by TCRdb to the late 2010s). Regarding the complete study: Patients and healthy donors did not differ in mean age, gender distribution, total cell number or subset yield. A total of about 100,000,000 sorted cells were examined across all samples, and RNA yield correlated strongly with the number of cells per subset. In the study, TCRB repertoires of sorted circulating CD4+ T cell subsets from recently diagnosed type 1 diabetes patients were compared with those of matched healthy donors. Naive and central memory subsets were obtained from all 30 or so donors, but regulatory and stem cell-like memory subsets were isolated from only 8 patients and roughly eight healthy donors.

Reading from cysteine to phenylalanine, the CDR3 counts 14 amino acids. Only CDR3 DNA is held: 42 bases, read in frame from base 1. V is reduced by 3 bases and J by 9 bases, leaving a spacing of 16 bases between them. For CDR1 and CDR2, the germline V gene lists SGDLS and YYNGEE. A single peripheral blood draw of about 120 mL on average was collected from each donor into heparinised tubes. Naive, central memory, regulatory and stem cell-like memory CD4+ T cells were sorted on a BD FACSAria II using a panel including CD45RO, CCR7, CD25, CD127, CD95 and CD27. A purity above 98% was achieved for all sorted populations. Right away, PBMCs were isolated by Lymphoprep density gradient centrifugation and were stained directly, with no culture step. So that batch effects would be minimized, each experiment stained and sorted samples in pairs, pairing one healthy donor with one patient. Findings and caveats that apply to the study as a whole: Because cDNA rather than genomic DNA was sequenced, highly expressing activated cells could have been over-represented, although no difference in activation and CD3 levels was found between groups. Fewer insertions and more nucleotide deletions at VDJ recombination sites were observed in patients with type 1 diabetes, implying thymic rearrangement abnormalities. Naive, central memory and regulatory TCRB repertoires appeared more similar among patients than among healthy donors. Because small numbers of individuals were included in the HLA sub-analyses, any influence of HLA type on TCRB rearrangement was left unresolved. In all four CD4+ subsets, TCRB CDR3 length was moderately but significantly shorter in type 1 diabetes patients. Shorter templates might have been favored by PCR, but patient and control samples were amplified and corrected together, so both groups would have been affected equally by any skew.

The sequencing sample was made of naive CD4+ T cells from blood. The sample's cell subset or site label is to be understood as: true naive CD4+ T cells. The receptor chain draws on TRBV9 and TRBJ1-5; the D gene assignment is ambiguous. The receptor was isolated from a man aged 18-30 years with type 1 diabetes. The encoded CDR3 is CASSGEPGIGPQHF. The sequenced DNA is TGTGCCAGCAGCGGAGAACCGGGGATCGGGCCCCAGCATTTT.